The rows below give T cell receptor beta chains drawn from one sample of a study of T cell responses to AZD1222 COVID-19 vaccine. Only in-frame clones appear in the TCRdb table, and some are missing; sequencing was by immunoSEQ multiplex PCR. The sample has roughly 150,000 clones, 92% seen once. The source material was peripheral blood, sampled on day 0 of AZD1222 vaccination. All receptors come from an adult in good health. Both conserved end residues are trimmed from each CDR3. A D gene is named only where the DNA matches it firmly. Clone size is stated in some rows and not others, as once, few, many or a class when expanded.

V: TRBV9
size: once
D: NA
CDR3: ASSVAGAKDRYSGNTIY

V: TRBV11-2
size: NA
D: NA
CDR3: ASSLDLGQPQH

V: TRBV25-1
size: once
D: NA
CDR3: ASSDGQVGEKLF

V: TRBV4-1
size: NA
D: NA
CDR3: ASSQAQQVLPYNEQF

V: TRBV27
size: NA
D: NA
CDR3: ASSLSGLGGQETQY

V: TRBV28
size: NA
D: NA
CDR3: ASRRSSGYT

V: TRBV27
size: NA
D: NA
CDR3: ASSLGRSSYNEQF

V: TRBV4-1
size: NA
D: NA
CDR3: ASSQEPGSTEAF

V: TRBV7-3
size: few
D: TRBD1
CDR3: ASSLPGGAGTGELF

V: TRBV28
size: NA
D: NA
CDR3: ASVTRHEQY

V: TRBV19
size: once
D: TRBD2
CDR3: ASSILAGGSYNEQF

V: TRBV5-1
size: NA
D: TRBD1
CDR3: ASSLTGGHTDTQY

V: TRBV6-1
size: NA
D: TRBD2
CDR3: ASSEITSGQETQY

V: TRBV4-1
size: few
D: NA
CDR3: ASSPPVEKLF

V: TRBV6-5
size: once
D: NA
CDR3: ASLGQGFNEQY

V: TRBV28
size: NA
D: NA
CDR3: ASTDGTQYYEQY

V: TRBV2
size: NA
D: NA
CDR3: ASSGRGTAQY

V: TRBV7-8
size: NA
D: NA
CDR3: ASSLVGDSSYEQY

V: TRBV27
size: NA
D: NA
CDR3: ASSPVITRFEQY

V: TRBV4-3
size: NA
D: NA
CDR3: ASSQDAHPSSYNEQF